A single sample gave rise to the 8 T cell receptor beta chains below, sequenced in a study of cytomegalovirus exposure and HLA in healthy donors. Both 60 Vbeta primers and 13 Jbeta primers went into the PCR. Assay used: immunoSEQ multiplex PCR; TCRdb lists only in-frame clones, some missing. Altogether more than 95,000 clones are present, about 59% being singletons, with the ten largest covering over 8.5%. What was sequenced was PBMCs. These receptors were collected from a woman aged 40 to 49 in good health and CMV-seropositive.

The chain recombines TRBV25-1 with TRBJ2-1, with a possible D match to TRBD2 (5 bases). The CDR3 extends over 15 amino acids. In germline, CDR1 is MGHDK, CDR2 SYGVNS. V lost 6 bases to trimming and J lost 0 bases, with 12 bases between them. The CDR3 nucleotides read TGTGCCAGCAGAGTGACTGGGAGCTCCTACAATGAGCAGTTCTTC. It specifies CASRVTGSSYNEQFF. Based on the CDR3 plus reference TRBV25-1 and TRBJ2-1, the full variable domain is EADIYQTPRYLVIGTGKKITLECSQTMGHDKMYWYQQDPGMELHLIHYSYGVNSTEKGDLSSESTVSRIRTEHFPLTLESARPSHTSQYLCASRVTGSSYNEQFFGPGTRLTVL.

Only a few counts were recorded for this clone. This sequence joins TRBV7-3 and TRBJ1-2; no clear D gene. The CDR3 extends over 13 amino acids. Trimming left V 3 bases short and J 2 bases short, with 7 bases between. CDR1 and CDR2 from the germline V gene are SGHTA and FQGTGA. CDR3 sequence: CASSLAANYGYTF. In DNA form, the CDR3 reads TGTGCCAGCAGCTTGGCCGCAAACTATGGCTACACCTTC.

This clone was seen a few times. CDR3 in DNA: TGTGCCAGTAGTCAAACAGTCTACACTGAAGCTTTCTTT. It encodes CASSQTVYTEAFF. The V call is TRBV19, the J call TRBJ1-1; no clear D. The CDR3 is made up of 13 amino acids. The V gene's germline CDR1 is LNHDA and CDR2 SQIVND (reference sequence). Between the trimmed V and J ends, which lost 5 bases and 3 bases, there was a span of 10 bases.

This sequence joins TRBV6-5 and TRBJ1-4, with unresolved D. The CDR3 is 15 amino acids. The germline V gene encodes CDR1 MNHEY and CDR2 SVGAGI. V shed 8 bases and J shed 5 bases, with 18 bases lying between them. In DNA form, the CDR3 reads TGTGCCAGCCAGACCGGGATTAGTATGAATGAAAAACTGTTTTTT. Encoded protein: CASQTGISMNEKLFF.

The J gene is TRBJ2-1, the V gene TRBV19; 9 nucleotides match TRBD1. The V segment lost 3 bases and the J segment 9 bases; nucleotides outside the gene matches: 12. The germline gives CDR1 LNHDA, CDR2 SQIVND (reference sequence). The CDR3 totals 16 residues. CDR3 nucleotide sequence: TGTGCCAGTAGTATTTCGTCGACAGGGGGTAGGAGTGAGCAGTTCTTC. Residues: CASSISSTGGRSEQFF.

Here the CDR3 reads CASSVQGAKTDTQYF. DNA for the CDR3: TGTGCCAGCAGCGTACAGGGGGCGAAGACAGATACGCAGTATTTT. The rearrangement links TRBV9 to TRBJ2-3; 8 bases fit TRBD1. Germline V gene lookup returns CDR1 SGDLS and CDR2 YYNGEE. J gave up 3 bases and V 1 base, and 4 bases lay outside the gene matches. This CDR3 region has 15 residues.

This clone was observed a few times. The chain couples TRBV6-6 to TRBJ2-5; 9 positions agree with TRBD2. The CDR3 contains 16 residues. Germline CDR1 is MNHNY and CDR2 is SVGAGI (reference sequence). Trimming removed 0 bases from V and 4 bases from J; junction bases left unmatched: 6. CDR3 sequence: CASSYSGSGSLETQYF. CDR3 in DNA: TGTGCCAGCAGTTACTCGGGTAGCGGGAGCTTAGAGACCCAGTACTTC.

V usage is TRBV5-6 and J usage is TRBJ2-7; TRBD2 agrees at 10 bases. The CDR3 extends over 15 amino acids. Trimming cost V 1 base and J 6 bases; bases outside gene matches: 7. Germline CDR1 is SGHDT and CDR2 is YYEEEE. The CDR3 region is CASSLTSGAEREQYF. CDR3 DNA: TGTGCCAGCAGCTTGACTAGCGGGGCCGAACGCGAGCAGTACTTC.